Shown below are 24 T cell receptor beta chains from a single sample sequenced in a study of metastatic and nonmetastatic thyroid tumors. Patients had received no treatment of any kind before thyroid surgery. TCRdb redid the clone calls on the PCR reads using MiXCR. The data contain about 16,000 clones, more than 20% of them seen just once; the ten biggest clones take up roughly 9.8%. The sample was blood. Every receptor here comes from a male donor with papillary thyroid cancer or a benign thyroid nodule (not recorded which). Some clones in this sample may be carry-over from other donors' samples.

This clone was seen ten or more times. The chain combines TRBV5-6 with TRBJ2-2; D gene ambiguous. This CDR3 is built from 13 residues. From germline, CDR1 is SGHDT and CDR2 YYEEEE. V lost 0 bases, J lost 5 bases, and 5 bases lay in between. CDR3 residues: CASSLGRTGELFF. The CDR3 nucleotides are TGTGCCAGCAGCTTGGGCAGAACCGGGGAGCTGTTTTTT.

This clone was seen at least ten times. J is TRBJ1-4 and V is TRBV12-3 or TRBV12-4, with 7 bases matching TRBD1. The junction had 5 bases not matched to a gene; V was cut back by 4 bases and J by 0 bases. CDR3 length equals 16 residues. CDR3 in amino acids: CASSSTGTATNEKLFF. CDR3 bases: TGTGCCAGCAGTTCTACCGGGACAGCAACTAATGAAAAACTGTTTTTT.

This clone has a handful of counts. CDR3 bases: TGTGCCAGCACCACCGTCGGCGGCCAAGAGACCCAGTACTTC. Its translation is CASTTVGGQETQYF. The rearrangement joins TRBV28 to TRBJ2-5; D remains unclear. Germline V gene data show CDR1 as MDHEN and CDR2 as SYDVKM. Trimming removed 7 bases at V and 1 base at J, with 13 bases between. The CDR3 spans 14 residues.

This clone was recorded a few times. The rearrangement joins TRBV2 to TRBJ1-4, with 9 bases that match TRBD1. This CDR3 contains 14 residues. Germline CDR1 reads SNHLY; CDR2 reads FYNNEI. V gave up 6 bases and J gave up 7 bases; unmatched junction bases: 6. The CDR3 protein is CASRWGQGGEKLFF. CDR3 DNA sequence: TGTGCCAGCAGGTGGGGACAGGGAGGTGAAAAACTGTTTTTT. Complete variable domain (other parts from reference TRBV2 and TRBJ1-4): EPEVTQTPSHQVTQMGQEVILRCVPISNHLYFYWYRQILGQKVEFLVSFYNNEISEKSEIFDDQFSVERPDGSNFTLKIRSTKLEDSAMYFCASRWGQGGEKLFFGSGTQLSVL.

This clone appeared many times. The V call is TRBV5-4, the J call TRBJ2-2; 9 nucleotides agree with TRBD2. V dropped 2 bases and J dropped 0; count of bases not matched to a gene: 2. The CDR3 is made up of 16 amino acids. CDR1 is SGHNT, CDR2 YYREEE, per germline (reference sequence). In nucleotides, the CDR3 is TGTGCCAGCAGCTTCCAGCGGGGGGCGAACACCGGGGAGCTGTTTTTT. The encoded protein is CASSFQRGANTGELFF. Full variable domain (missing parts from reference TRBV5-4 and TRBJ2-2): ETGVTQSPTHLIKTRGQQVTLRCSSQSGHNTVSWYQQALGQGPQFIFQYYREEENGRGNFPPRFSGLQFPNYSSELNVNALELDDSALYLCASSFQRGANTGELFFGEGSRLTVL.

The V gene is TRBV19, the J gene TRBJ2-5, with 13 bases matching TRBD2. This CDR3 has 17 residues. CDR1 is LNHDA, CDR2 SQIVND, per germline (reference sequence). Trimming cost V 5 bases and J 5 bases; bases outside gene matches: 11. CDR3 nucleotides: TGTGCCAGTAGTCCGAACCTGGGACTAGCGGGATGGGAGACCCAGTACTTC. Its translation: CASSPNLGLAGWETQYF.

Relative to its sample, this clone is medium-sized (0.01 to 0.1%). The J gene is TRBJ1-6, the V gene TRBV6-5, with D perhaps TRBD1 (6 bases). V was cut by 2 bases and J by 12 bases, with 17 bases left in between. CDR3 length: 15 amino acids. The V gene's germline CDR1 is MNHEY and CDR2 SVGAGI. CDR3 loop: CASSYKGRGLGPLHF. The CDR3 coding sequence is TGTGCCAGCAGTTACAAGGGCAGGGGACTGGGACCCCTCCACTTT.

This clone was seen only a few times. The J gene is TRBJ2-1, the V gene TRBV6-1; D remains ambiguous. This CDR3 is built from 16 residues. Germline V gives CDR1 MNHNS, CDR2 SASEGT. V lost 5 bases, J lost 8 bases, and 22 bases lay in between. The CDR3 coding sequence is TGTGCCAGCAGTTTCCCTCAGGTCACAAGCATGGATGAGCAGTTCTTC. This gives the protein CASSFPQVTSMDEQFF.

This clone appeared many times. The genes are TRBV27 and TRBJ1-1; maybe TRBD1 (6 bases). The germline V gene has CDR1 MNHEY and CDR2 SMNVEV (reference sequence). The V end lost 5 bases, the J end lost 1 base, and 11 bases lay between the germline ends. CDR3 size: 14 residues. CDR3 region: CASSTGHGNTEAFF. CDR3 nucleotide sequence: TGTGCCAGCAGTACGGGACACGGGAACACTGAAGCTTTCTTT.

This clone occurred many times. This chain connects TRBV28 to TRBJ1-1, with 8 bases lining up with TRBD1. The CDR3 is made up of 14 amino acids. The germline gives CDR1 MDHEN, CDR2 SYDVKM. J gave up 1 base and V 4 bases, and 2 bases lay outside the gene matches. CDR3 in amino acids: CASSWGTGNTEAFF. In nucleotides, the CDR3 is TGTGCCAGCAGTTGGGGGACAGGGAACACTGAAGCTTTCTTT.

This clone was counted at least ten times. The V gene is TRBV2, the J gene TRBJ2-7, with D unclear. CDR1 SNHLY and CDR2 FYNNEI come from the germline V gene. The V gene lost 6 bases and the J gene lost 2 bases, with 14 bases spanning the gap. The CDR3 runs 14 residues. The CDR3 sequence is CASRLLPETYEQYF. The CDR3 DNA is TGTGCCAGCAGGCTTCTCCCGGAGACCTACGAGCAGTACTTC.

With regard to this clone: A read error may account for a junction end that differs from germline. The chain employs TRBV6-6 and TRBJ2-7; TRBD1 agrees at 9 bases. The length of the CDR3 is 16 residues. Germline CDR1 and CDR2: MNHNY and SVGAGI (reference sequence). This chain's CDR3 is CANSYAQTGGGYEQYF. CDR3 DNA: TGTGCCAACAGTTACGCTCAAACAGGGGGCGGGTACGAGCAGTACTTC.

The chain uses TRBV5-1 and TRBJ2-1, with 11 bases that match TRBD2. The CDR3 consists of 15 residues. Germline V gene lookup returns CDR1 SGHRS and CDR2 YFSETQ. The V and J ends lost 4 bases and 4 bases, in that order; junction bases with no gene match: 4. The CDR3 loop reads CASSSTSGSYNEQFF. CDR3 in DNA: TGCGCCAGCAGCAGCACTAGCGGGAGTTACAATGAGCAGTTCTTC.

The V gene is TRBV19, the J gene TRBJ2-3; TRBD2 might be the D (5 bases). V was pared by 3 bases and J by 4 bases, with 17 bases between. The germline gives CDR1 LNHDA, CDR2 SQIVND (reference sequence). This CDR3 is built from 16 residues. The CDR3 region is CASSMVTSGLSDTQYF. In DNA form, the CDR3 reads TGTGCCAGTAGTATGGTCACATCGGGGTTGTCAGATACGCAGTATTTT.

By share, this clone counts as medium-sized. The gene calls are TRBV19 and TRBJ2-7; 9 positions agree with TRBD1. Germline loops: CDR1 LNHDA, CDR2 SQIVND (reference sequence). This CDR3 has 16 amino acids. Trimming took 3 bases from V and 1 from J; bases not matched to a gene: 7. The CDR3 DNA reads as TGTGCCAGTAGTATTAGTAACAGGGGGCTATCCTACGAGCAGTACTTC. It yields the protein CASSISNRGLSYEQYF.

This chain links TRBV5-1 with TRBJ1-5; D unclear. V lost 0 bases, J lost 4 bases, and 8 bases lay in between. CDR3 length equals 14 residues. Germline assignment: CDR1 SGHRS and CDR2 YFSETQ. The CDR3: CASSLGPINQPQHF. The CDR3 nucleotides read TGCGCCAGCAGCTTGGGTCCCATTAATCAGCCCCAGCATTTT.

This clone showed up many times. A much larger clone is a single base away; this may be a read error. Other DNA variants within this sample encode the same CDR3. J is TRBJ1-5 and V is TRBV12-3 or TRBV12-4; no firm D call. Trimming took off 6 bases at V and 5 bases at J, with 20 bases between the two ends. The CDR3 is made up of 16 amino acids. CDR3 in amino acids: CASSFRPDNTDQPQHF. The CDR3 nucleotides read TGTGCCAGCAGCTTCCGTCCCGACAACACGGATCAGCCCCAGCATTTT.

This clone was observed many times. The chain carries TRBV28 and TRBJ2-3, with TRBD2 matching over 7 bases. Trimming removed 10 bases from V and 4 bases from J; junction bases left unmatched: 14. The CDR3 runs 15 residues. Germline lookup yields CDR1 MDHEN and CDR2 SYDVKM. The CDR3 bases are TGTGCCATTTTCTCCCCGGGAGGCGCGGCAGATACGCAGTATTTT. Translation: CAIFSPGGAADTQYF.

In this sample, this clone turned up many times. V and J are TRBV19 and TRBJ2-5; maybe TRBD1 (6 bases). This CDR3 is built from 16 residues. V dropped 1 base and J dropped 2 bases, with 14 bases sitting between them. The germline gives CDR1 LNHDA, CDR2 SQIVND (reference sequence). CDR3 sequence (DNA): TGTGCCAGTAGTATAGGCGACAGGAGATTACAAGAGACCCAGTACTTC. The encoded protein is CASSIGDRRLQETQYF. Full variable domain (remainder filled in from reference TRBV19 and TRBJ2-5): DGGITQSPKYLFRKEGQNVTLSCEQNLNHDAMYWYRQDPGQGLRLIYYSQIVNDFQKGDIAEGYSVSREKKESFPLTVTSAQKNPTAFYLCASSIGDRRLQETQYFGPGTRLLVL.

This clone counts as medium-sized. The chain uses TRBV5-8 and TRBJ2-7; no reliable D call. V was cut by 6 bases and J by 0 bases, with 16 bases left in between. The germline V gene encodes CDR1 SGHTS and CDR2 YDEGEE. The CDR3 is made up of 15 amino acids. This CDR3 reads CASNPWDSSSYEQYF. DNA of the CDR3: TGTGCCAGCAACCCATGGGATAGTAGCTCCTACGAGCAGTACTTC.

This clone was counted ten times or more. The rearrangement links TRBV19 to TRBJ2-3, with D unresolved. This CDR3 has 14 residues. Trimming removed 4 bases at V and 4 bases at J, with 12 bases between. Per germline, CDR1 LNHDA and CDR2 SQIVND (reference sequence). The CDR3 bases are TGTGCCAGTAGTACACCCCTAAGGCCAGATACGCAGTATTTT. Amino acid sequence: CASSTPLRPDTQYF.

To note about this clone: One junction end does not reproduce the germline sequence, and a read error may be involved. The gene calls are TRBV15 and TRBJ2-7, with TRBD2 identical over 10 bases. The germline V gene has CDR1 LNHNV and CDR2 YYDKDF (reference sequence). The CDR3 has 15 residues. The CDR3 spells CATSRDTSGAYDQYF. For the CDR3, the DNA is TGTGCCACCAGCAGAGATACTAGCGGGGCCTACGATCAGTACTTC.

This clone was detected many times. The chain recombines TRBV30 with TRBJ2-1; D ambiguous. Looked up from germline, CDR1 is GTSNPN and CDR2 is SVGIG (reference sequence). V lost 2 bases, J lost 12 bases, and 11 bases lay in between. The CDR3 covers 11 residues. In nucleotides, the CDR3 is TGTGCCTGGAGTCCGGGTCATACGCAGTTCTTC. As protein: CAWSPGHTQFF.

The sample holds many counts of this clone. The genes are TRBV9 and TRBJ2-1; TRBD1 matches 7 bases. This CDR3 contains 17 residues. V was pared by 1 base and J by 4 bases, with 11 bases of the junction left unmatched. The germline gives CDR1 SGDLS, CDR2 YYNGEE. CDR3 DNA: TGTGCCAGCAGCGTAATGAACAGGGGACCCAATTACAATGAGCAGTTCTTC. Residues: CASSVMNRGPNYNEQFF.